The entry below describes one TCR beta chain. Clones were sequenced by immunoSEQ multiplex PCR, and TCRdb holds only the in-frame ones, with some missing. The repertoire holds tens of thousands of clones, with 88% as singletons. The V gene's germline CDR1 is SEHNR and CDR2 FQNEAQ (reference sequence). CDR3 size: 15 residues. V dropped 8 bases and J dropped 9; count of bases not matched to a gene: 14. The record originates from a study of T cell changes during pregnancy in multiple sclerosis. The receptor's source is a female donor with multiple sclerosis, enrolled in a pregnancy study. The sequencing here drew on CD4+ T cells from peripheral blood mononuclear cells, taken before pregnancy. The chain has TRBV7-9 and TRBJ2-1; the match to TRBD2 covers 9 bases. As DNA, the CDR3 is TGTGCCAGCGAAAGGCGGGAGGGGGGGCTCGGTGAGCAGTTCTTC. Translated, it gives CASERREGGLGEQFF.